This T cell receptor (beta chain) was profiled in a study of graft-versus-host responses after intestinal transplantation. This CDR3 has 13 residues. Germline V CDR1 and CDR2: SGHNT, YYREEE (reference sequence). Trimming shortened V by 1 base and J by 8 bases, and 12 bases separated the two germline ends. Profiling relied on immunoSEQ multiplex PCR, and the TCRdb table lists in-frame clones only, not all of them. This sample carries around 92,000 clones, around 88% of them seen once, and the ten largest clones take 1.4%. J is TRBJ1-2 and V is TRBV5-4, with a possible D match to TRBD1 (6 bases). This receptor was identified in a human patient who received an intestinal transplant, so some T cells may come from the graft donor. This specimen was PBMCs, taken 255 days after intestinal transplant. In DNA form, the CDR3 reads TGTGCCAGCAGCTTGAGGGGGGCAGGGGGCTACACCTTC. Protein sequence: CASSLRGAGGYTF.